This T cell receptor (beta chain) comes out of a study of blood T cells in healthy people across ages. Unmatched junction bases numbered 16, after V lost 4 bases and J lost 4 bases. This CDR3 has 18 amino acids. Germline-derived CDR1 and CDR2 are LGHNA and YSLEER. Next came a second PCR, run for roughly 6 to 11 cycles, which used a sample-barcoded 5' primer along with a J-beta primer mix. TCRdb itself ran the 5' RACE reads through MiXCR, one entry per CDR3 protein. The repertoire holds just under 550,000 distinct CDR3 sequences, with approximately 25% as singletons. The sample was also linked to a second study, of T cells of mothers and their children.

J is TRBJ2-1 and V is TRBV4-3, with TRBD2 identical over 7 bases. This clonotype originated in a boy aged 10-17 years in good health. Sequencing was done on a sample of blood. The CDR3 DNA follows: TGCGCCAGCAGCCCAGCCCCCGCCGAGACAGCGGGGTACAATGAGCAGTTCTTC. It is translated as CASSPAPAETAGYNEQFF.